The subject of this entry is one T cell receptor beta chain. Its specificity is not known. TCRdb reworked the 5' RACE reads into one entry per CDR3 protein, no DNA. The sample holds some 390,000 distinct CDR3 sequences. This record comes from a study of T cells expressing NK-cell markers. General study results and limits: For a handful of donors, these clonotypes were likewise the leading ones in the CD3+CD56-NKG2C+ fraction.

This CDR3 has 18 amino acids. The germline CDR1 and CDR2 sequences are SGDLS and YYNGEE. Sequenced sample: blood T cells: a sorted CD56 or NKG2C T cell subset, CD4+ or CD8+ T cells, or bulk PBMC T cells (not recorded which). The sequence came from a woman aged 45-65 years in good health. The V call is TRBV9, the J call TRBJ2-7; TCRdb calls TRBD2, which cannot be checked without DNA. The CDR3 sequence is CASSPQLQTSGIRNEQYF.